This T cell receptor (beta chain) was retrieved from a study of Tregs in tolerant kidney transplant recipients. With respect to this clone: The antigen is not known.

Study observations and caveats: Changing PCR primers prevented nucleotide comparison between some patients' samples. Tregs expanded with activated donor B cells seemed most donor-specific.

Assay used: immunoSEQ multiplex PCR; TCRdb lists only in-frame clones, some missing. Of roughly 54,000 clones listed, roughly 87% are singletons. This CDR3 has 21 amino acids. Germline V CDR1 and CDR2: LNHDA, SQIVND (reference sequence). V was pared by 5 bases and J by 4 bases, with 24 bases of the junction left unmatched. Recipients received nonmyeloablative bone marrow transplants from related graft donors, with transient mixed chimerism. Unstimulated Tregs (CD4+CD25+CD127-) and CD4+CD25- non-Tregs were sorted from PBMCs. This clonotype originated in a human patient who received a combined kidney and bone marrow transplant. These T cells may partly come from the graft donor. The chain has TRBV19 and TRBJ2-2, with TRBD1 identical over 8 bases. This specimen was CD8+ T cells from blood (PBMCs), taken 12 months after the transplant. The CDR3 loop is CASSPYAERTGPLLSTGELFF. The DNA for the CDR3 is TGTGCCAGTAGTCCATATGCAGAAAGGACAGGGCCATTGTTGAGCACCGGGGAGCTGTTTTTT.